This T cell receptor (beta chain) was retrieved from a study of cytomegalovirus exposure and HLA in healthy donors. The PCR was carried out with 60 Vbeta primers and 13 Jbeta primers. Measured with immunoSEQ multiplex PCR; TCRdb has only the in-frame clones, and not every one. The table records 130,000 to 150,000 clones, 70% to 80% of them present only once. The CDR3 contains 19 residues. The germline V gene has CDR1 MNHEY and CDR2 SMNVEV (reference sequence). The junction had 14 bases not matched to a gene; V was cut back by 5 bases and J by 6 bases. Worth noting for this clone: Its antigen is unknown.

Study-wide points: Per a later analysis, HLA-associated TCR beta chains showed more clonal expansion than other, equally common TCR beta chains. Through in vitro validation, three CMV-associated chains were shown to be specific for CMV antigens.

The sequence was collected from a man aged 18 to 30 in good health and CMV-seronegative. The V call is TRBV27, the J call TRBJ2-2, with 14 positions matching TRBD2. Material: PBMCs. For the CDR3, the DNA is TGTGCCAGCAGTCGAGGGACTAGCGGGAGTGTTGATCGTCCCGGGGAGCTGTTTTTT. It yields the protein CASSRGTSGSVDRPGELFF.